Described below is a single T cell receptor (beta chain) sequence and its context. Its antigen is not identified. The data derive from a study of Graves' ophthalmopathy and Graves' hyperthyroidism. Whole-study results and caveats: Blood also held most thyroid clonotypes expanded above 0.001 frequency.

The CDR3 is made up of 13 amino acids. CDR1 MDHEN and CDR2 SYDVKM come from the germline V gene. The V gene lost 2 bases and the J gene lost 9 bases, with 11 bases spanning the gap. Ophthalmopathy cases showed moderate-to-severe activity, scoring CAS ≥3 and NOSPECS ≥4, with duration under 3 months. The starting material, over 8.5 ml of fresh peripheral blood, provided the PBMCs. RNA transcripts were the source from which TCR beta CDR3 regions were amplified. Second-round multiplex PCR came after first-round RT-PCR with HTBI primers. TCRdb independently ran MiXCR on the multiplex PCR reads; one entry per CDR3 protein. The repertoire holds about 170,000 distinct CDR3 sequences, approximately 38% seen once, with less than 6% in the top ten.

The TCR originated in a woman aged 40 to 50 with Graves' ophthalmopathy. This sequence joins TRBV28 and TRBJ1-5, with D unclear. Sequenced: peripheral blood. CDR3 protein: CASSLMGVGPQHF. The CDR3 DNA reads TGTGCCAGCAGTTTAATGGGAGTTGGGCCCCAGCATTTT.